The 26 T cell receptor beta chains below come from one sample, sequenced in a study of glioma-infiltrating T cells listed by TCRdb under 2016. Sequencing used an Illumina MiSeq. TCR alpha and beta CDR3 regions were amplified with the iRepertoire nested amplicon-rescue multiplex PCR (arm-PCR) platform from RNA. TCRdb redid the processing of the public reads, applying fastp at Q25 and MiXCR, and retained in-frame beta chains. Rows matching on CDR3 protein sequence are summarized as one entry with the most common DNA and genes. The sample records roughly 350,000 distinct CDR3 sequences, more than 35% of which are singletons. The top ten hold around 12% of the sample. Sequenced sample: glioma tissue, nonneoplastic brain tissue, or PBMCs (not recorded which). The receptors originated from a human donor with low-grade glioma or glioblastoma, undergoing nonglioma brain surgery, or in good health (not recorded which).

This clonotype has just a few counts. The chain joins TRBV7-2 to TRBJ2-5, with D perhaps matching TRBD1 or TRBD2 (6 bases each). CDR1 and CDR2 from the germline V gene are SGHTA and FQGNSA. The ends were cut back, 1 base at V and 6 bases at J, with 12 bases in the middle. CDR3 length: 14 amino acids. CDR3 coding DNA: TGTGCCAGCAGCTTAGAGAGGGGGGAAAAGACCCAGTACTTC. This encodes CASSLERGEKTQYF.

The V call is TRBV19, the J call TRBJ2-1; maybe TRBD2 (5 bases). Trimming left V 11 bases short and J 4 bases short, with 18 bases between. There are 14 residues in the CDR3. The germline V gene has CDR1 LNHDA and CDR2 SQIVND (reference sequence). CDR3: CASREGGGYNEQFF. In DNA form, the CDR3 reads TGTGCCTCACGTGAGGGCGGCGGGTACAATGAGCAGTTCTTC.

V gene TRBV4-2 combines with J gene TRBJ1-2; 8 nucleotides agree with TRBD1. The length of the CDR3 is 17 residues. CDR1 is LGHNA and CDR2 is YNFKEQ in the germline V gene. The trim removed 0 bases at V and 3 bases at J, leaving 9 bases unmatched. The CDR3 DNA is TGTGCCAGCAGCCAAGATAGCAGGGGGCTCAACGACTATGGCTACACCTTC. It specifies CASSQDSRGLNDYGYTF.

About this clonotype itself: Because it lacks the conserved phenylalanine or tryptophan at the end, this CDR3 is likely a read error. The chain carries TRBV20-1 and TRBJ2-7; 8 nucleotides line up with TRBD2. Germline-derived CDR1 and CDR2 are DFQATT and SNEGSKA (reference sequence). The CDR3 extends over 12 amino acids. Trimming cost V 8 bases and J 0 bases; bases outside gene matches: 3. CDR3 sequence: CSSGGSSYEQYL. DNA of the CDR3: TGCAGTTCGGGAGGGTCCTCCTACGAGCAGTACCTC.

There are many counts of this clonotype. The chain couples TRBV20-1 to TRBJ2-3; 7 positions agree with TRBD2. CDR1 DFQATT and CDR2 SNEGSKA come from the germline V gene (reference sequence). The CDR3 consists of 14 residues. The ends lost 5 bases at V and 1 base at J; junction bases unmatched: 6. The CDR3 loop is CSAGTSAGTDTQYF. CDR3 in DNA: TGCAGTGCTGGTACTAGCGCAGGCACAGATACGCAGTATTTT.

As to this clonotype: A clone one base away is much larger, so this may be a read error. The chain uses TRBV28 and TRBJ2-3; 8 bases match TRBD2. V shed 5 bases, J shed 2 bases, and the junction held 9 bases outside the gene matches. The CDR3 is made up of 16 amino acids. Germline V lookup: CDR1 MDHEN, CDR2 SYDVKM. CDR3 sequence: CASSPGISGITDTQYF. DNA for the CDR3: TGTGCCAGCAGTCCCGGGATTAGCGGGATCACAGATACGCAGTATTTT.

This clonotype has only a few counts. This chain links TRBV7-9 with TRBJ1-2; a weak D match, TRBD1 (5 bases). Germline V CDR1 and CDR2: SEHNR, FQNEAQ (reference sequence). Trimming removed 1 base from V and 4 bases from J, with 16 bases in between. The CDR3 contains 16 residues. This chain's CDR3 is CASSLEFSRQRYGYTF. The CDR3 DNA follows: TGTGCCAGCAGCTTAGAATTTTCGAGACAGCGCTATGGCTACACCTTC.

This clonotype was observed a handful of times. The CDR3 DNA follows: TGTGCCAGCATCGACAGTTTCGTTAGCGGGAGAGGCTACGAGCAGTACTTC. This encodes CASIDSFVSGRGYEQYF. This chain joins TRBV6-6 and TRBJ2-7, with 9 bases that match TRBD2. The V segment lost 7 bases and the J segment 3 bases; nucleotides outside the gene matches: 16. The CDR3 loop spans 17 amino acids. The V gene's germline CDR1 is MNHNY and CDR2 SVGAGI (reference sequence).

V is TRBV5-4 and J is TRBJ1-3; D remains unclear. The germline gives CDR1 SGHNT, CDR2 YYREEE (reference sequence). The CDR3 is 15 amino acids. Trimming pared 1 base from V and 0 bases from J, leaving 8 bases between. CDR3 region: CASSLFSASGNTIYF. CDR3 coding DNA: TGTGCCAGCAGCTTGTTCTCAGCCTCTGGAAACACCATATATTTT.

This chain uses TRBV4-2 with TRBJ2-3; possible D gene TRBD1, 6 bases. The germline V gene has CDR1 LGHNA and CDR2 YNFKEQ. The CDR3 is 17 residues long. V shed 2 bases and J shed 0 bases, with 15 bases lying between them. The CDR3 region is CASSQRQALPSTDTQYF. CDR3 nucleotides: TGTGCCAGCAGCCAAAGACAGGCCCTACCCAGCACAGATACGCAGTATTTT.

The table lists this clonotype with a few counts. This chain links TRBV7-9 with TRBJ2-7; possibly TRBD2 for D (6 bases). The ends were cut back, 5 bases at V and 4 bases at J, with 18 bases in the middle. In germline, CDR1 is SEHNR, CDR2 FQNEAQ (reference sequence). There are 15 residues in the CDR3. The chain's CDR3 is CASSPSGKGRYEQYF. In nucleotides, the CDR3 is TGTGCCAGCAGCCCCTCTGGAAAGGGGAGGTACGAGCAGTACTTC.

This clonotype was counted only a few times. The chain links TRBV18 to TRBJ2-1; 8 bases map to TRBD1. CDR1 KGHSH and CDR2 LQKENI come from the germline V gene. V was pared by 2 bases and J by 4 bases, with 4 bases of the junction left unmatched. This CDR3 region has 15 residues. The CDR3 region is CASSPGQGAYNEQFF. CDR3 nucleotides: TGTGCCAGCTCACCAGGACAGGGCGCTTACAATGAGCAGTTCTTC. Full variable domain (missing parts from reference TRBV18 and TRBJ2-1): NAGVMQNPRHLVRRRGQEARLRCSPMKGHSHVYWYRQLPEEGLKFMVYLQKENIIDESGMPKERFSAEFPKEGPSILRIQQVVRGDSAAYFCASSPGQGAYNEQFFGPGTRLTVL.

The V call is TRBV11-1, the J call TRBJ2-7; 10 bases agree with TRBD2. V lost 2 bases, J lost 2 bases, and 6 bases stayed unmatched. This CDR3 has 16 residues. Germline V gene lookup returns CDR1 SGHAT and CDR2 FQDESV (reference sequence). CDR3 sequence reads: CASSLIGTSAPYEQYF. The CDR3 DNA reads as TGTGCCAGCAGCTTAATCGGGACTAGCGCGCCCTACGAGCAGTACTTC.

In its sample, this clonotype was seen once. This chain connects TRBV11-2 to TRBJ2-3; D perhaps matches TRBD2 (5 bases). CDR1 and CDR2 (germline): SGHAT, FQNNGV. The CDR3 covers 16 residues. V was pared by 1 base and J by 6 bases, with 17 bases between. CDR3 nucleotides: TGTGCCAGCAGCTTAGTACTAGTGGGAGAGGCGGATACGCAGTATTTT. It specifies CASSLVLVGEADTQYF.

The sample holds many counts of this clonotype. The rearrangement links TRBV6-1 to TRBJ1-5; TRBD1 is a possible D gene (6 bases). The CDR3 runs 13 residues. V lost 6 bases, J lost 6 bases, and 12 bases lay in between. CDR1 MNHNS and CDR2 SASEGT come from the germline V gene. CDR3 nucleotide sequence: TGTGCCAGCAGCTACAGGGAGGGTCAGCCCCAGCATTTT. Residues: CASSYREGQPQHF.

In its sample, this clonotype was seen a few times. The chain couples TRBV4-3 to TRBJ2-4; TRBD2 is a possible D gene (5 bases). Germline values: CDR1 LGHNA, CDR2 YSLEER. The length of the CDR3 is 12 residues. Trimming cost V 4 bases and J 8 bases, with 9 bases left between them. This chain's CDR3 is CASSPGLDIQYF. The CDR3 nucleotides read TGCGCCAGCAGCCCGGGGTTGGACATTCAGTACTTC.

This clonotype appeared a few times. The rearrangement joins TRBV2 to TRBJ1-1; D is perhaps TRBD1 (5 bases). Per the germline V gene, CDR1 is SNHLY and CDR2 is FYNNEI. V gave up 8 bases and J gave up 1 base, with 14 bases separating them. The CDR3 has 14 amino acids. The CDR3 is CASSGRGENTEAFF. CDR3 in DNA: TGTGCCAGCTCAGGTAGGGGCGAGAACACTGAAGCTTTCTTT.

As to this clonotype: A read error may account for a junction end that differs from germline. The V and J genes are TRBV7-9 and TRBJ2-7; possibly TRBD2 for D (5 bases). There are 14 residues in the CDR3. Germline assignment: CDR1 SEHNR and CDR2 FQNEAQ (reference sequence). CDR3 coding DNA: TGCGCCAGCAGCCTCCGGACTGGGCCCTACGGGCAGTGCTTC. Translating it yields CASSLRTGPYGQCF.

This clonotype showed up just a few times. The rearrangement uses TRBV12-3 or TRBV12-4 and TRBJ1-5; D gene uncertain. V dropped 6 bases and J dropped 0 bases, with 12 bases sitting between them. This CDR3 is built from 15 residues. CDR3 in amino acids: CASRLSTPSNQPQHF. The CDR3 DNA follows: TGTGCCAGCAGATTATCGACCCCTAGCAATCAGCCCCAGCATTTT.

This clonotype has at least ten counts. DNA of the CDR3: TGTGCCAGCAGTTTTAGGAGGACAGGGGACCCAGAGACCCAGTACTTC. It encodes CASSFRRTGDPETQYF. The chain carries TRBV27 and TRBJ2-5; 9 nucleotides agree with TRBD1. This CDR3 has 16 residues. V trimming: 3 bases; J trimming: 4 bases; junction bases outside the gene matches: 9. Per germline, CDR1 MNHEY and CDR2 SMNVEV (reference sequence).

On this clonotype itself: The junction departs from germline at one end; a sequencing error may be responsible. The rearrangement joins TRBV7-9 to TRBJ1-5; no definite D call. The CDR3 loop spans 15 amino acids. CDR1 and CDR2 (germline): SEHNR, FQNEAQ (reference sequence). The chain's CDR3 is CAGSLLGGGNQPQHF. The CDR3, as DNA: TGTGCCGGCAGCTTACTAGGTGGAGGAAATCAGCCCCAGCATTTT.

This clonotype was found a few times. The rearrangement links TRBV19 to TRBJ2-4; TRBD2 is a possible D gene (6 bases). This CDR3 region has 13 residues. Per germline, CDR1 LNHDA and CDR2 SQIVND (reference sequence). V lost 3 bases to trimming and J lost 13 bases, with 16 bases between them. The CDR3 nucleotides are TGTGCCAGTAGTATCGGAGCTAGCGACCTCCAGTACTTC. Translation gives CASSIGASDLQYF.

This clonotype was observed at least ten times. This sequence joins TRBV6-1 and TRBJ2-7; 7 bases fit TRBD2. The V and J ends lost 5 bases and 3 bases, in that order; junction bases with no gene match: 4. The V gene's germline CDR1 is MNHNS and CDR2 SASEGT. This CDR3 spans 13 amino acids. In nucleotides, the CDR3 is TGTGCCAGCAGTCGGGACTACGGCTACGAGCAGTACTTC. It specifies CASSRDYGYEQYF.

This clonotype was detected once. A much larger clone sits a single nucleotide away, making a read error possible. The chain recombines TRBV6-1 with TRBJ1-2; no clear D gene. CDR1 and CDR2 (germline): MNHNS, SASEGT. This CDR3 has 14 amino acids. V was clipped by 4 bases and J by 7 bases, with 16 bases between them. The CDR3 sequence is CASSGANRDSGYTF. The CDR3, as DNA: TGTGCCAGCAGTGGAGCAAATAGGGATAGTGGCTACACCTTC.

Only a few counts were recorded for this clonotype. The chain links TRBV6-5 to TRBJ1-1, with D maybe TRBD1 (6 bases). This CDR3 region has 15 residues. The germline CDR1 and CDR2 sequences are MNHEY and SVGAGI. The germline V and J ends were trimmed by 6 bases and 2 bases, with 16 bases remaining between them. The CDR3 region is CASSRSYRANTEAFF. The CDR3 DNA sequence: TGTGCCAGCAGCCGTTCATACAGGGCTAACACTGAAGCTTTCTTT.

With regard to this clonotype: At one end the junction does not follow the germline gene, possibly because of a read error. The gene calls are TRBV7-9 and TRBJ2-1; D perhaps matches TRBD2 (6 bases). The CDR3 totals 9 residues. Germline CDR1 SEHNR, CDR2 FQNEAQ (reference sequence). Here the CDR3 DNA reads TGTGCCAGCAGACAAATCGGGGGTTTC. Translating gives CASRQIGGF.